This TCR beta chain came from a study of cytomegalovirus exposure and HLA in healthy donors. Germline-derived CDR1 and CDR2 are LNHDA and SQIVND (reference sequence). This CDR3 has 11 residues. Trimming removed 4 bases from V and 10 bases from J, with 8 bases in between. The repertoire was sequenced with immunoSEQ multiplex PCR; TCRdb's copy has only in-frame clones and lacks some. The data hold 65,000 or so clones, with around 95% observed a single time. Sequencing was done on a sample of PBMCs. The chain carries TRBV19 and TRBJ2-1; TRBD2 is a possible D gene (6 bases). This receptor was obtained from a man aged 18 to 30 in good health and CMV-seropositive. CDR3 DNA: TGTGCCAGTAGTAGCGCGGGGGAGCAGTTCTTC. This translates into CASSSAGEQFF.